The 10 T cell receptor beta chains reported below all come from one sample, sequenced in a study of cytotoxic CD8 clonotypes in ibrutinib-treated CLL. Sequencing used immunoSEQ multiplex PCR; TCRdb keeps in-frame clones, though not all of them. The sample holds roughly 330,000 clones, around 66% seen once. The starting material was PBMCs, obtained after 36 months of ibrutinib treatment. Every receptor here comes from a human donor with chronic lymphocytic leukemia.

This clone occurred a few times. This chain uses TRBV7-6 with TRBJ2-5, with 10 bases matching TRBD1. The CDR3 is 14 residues long. The germline gives CDR1 SGHVS, CDR2 FNYEAQ. J was trimmed by 5 bases and V by 5 bases; bases with no gene match: 5. DNA of the CDR3: TGTGCCAGCAGCCCAGGGACAGGGGTGGAGACCCAGTACTTC. It specifies CASSPGTGVETQYF.

This clone has more than one count but fewer than ten. V gene TRBV7-3 combines with J gene TRBJ2-3; no definite D call. In germline, CDR1 is SGHTA, CDR2 FQGTGA. V gave up 4 bases and J gave up 6 bases, with 5 bases separating them. The length of the CDR3 is 11 residues. Here the CDR3 DNA reads TGTGCCAGCAGCTCTTCTGATACGCAGTATTTT. Amino acids: CASSSSDTQYF. Variable domain in full (rest from reference TRBV7-3 and TRBJ2-3): GAGVSQTPSNKVTEKGKYVELRCDPISGHTALYWYRQSLGQGPEFLIYFQGTGAADDSGLPNDRFFAVRPEGSVSTLKIQRTERGDSAVYLCASSSSDTQYFGPGTRLTVL.

The chain recombines TRBV4-3 with TRBJ1-2; D unclear. CDR1 and CDR2 from the germline V gene are LGHNA and YSLEER. V was shortened by 0 bases and J by 2 bases, with 10 bases between the two germline ends. The CDR3 length is 15 residues. The CDR3 coding sequence is TGCGCCAGCAGCCAAGAACCGGACGGGAACTATGGCTACACCTTC. Residues: CASSQEPDGNYGYTF.

The rearrangement uses TRBV10-3 and TRBJ2-5, with unresolved D. V was shortened by 4 bases and J by 4 bases, with 19 bases between the two germline ends. The CDR3 runs to 16 residues. Germline-derived CDR1 and CDR2 are ENHRY and SYGVKD. The CDR3 DNA follows: TGTGCCATCAGTGTATCTTCGCGTCCCACAAGAGAGACCCAGTACTTC. Translating it yields CAISVSSRPTRETQYF.

The genes are TRBV10-3 and TRBJ2-5; D uncertain. The CDR3 is 12 amino acids. Germline CDR1 reads ENHRY; CDR2 reads SYGVKD. V was shortened by 5 bases and J by 4 bases, with 8 bases between the two germline ends. The CDR3 DNA follows: TGTGCCATCAGTAGTCAGGCAGAGACCCAGTACTTC. Protein product: CAISSQAETQYF.

As DNA, the CDR3 is TGTGCCAGCTCACCTAGCGGCCTCACAGATACGCAGTATTTT. As protein: CASSPSGLTDTQYF. This chain links TRBV18 with TRBJ2-3; tentatively, D is TRBD2 (6 bases). CDR1 and CDR2 (germline): KGHSH, LQKENI. Trimming left V 3 bases short and J 2 bases short, with 9 bases between. This CDR3 is 14 amino acids long.

The gene calls are TRBV18 and TRBJ2-4; D call uncertain. Germline CDR1 is KGHSH and CDR2 is LQKENI. V was trimmed by 3 bases and J by 0 bases, leaving 12 bases between them. This CDR3 has 16 residues. The CDR3 sequence is CASSPPGGLAKNIQYF. CDR3 DNA: TGTGCCAGCTCACCCCCGGGTGGGCTAGCCAAAAACATTCAGTACTTC.

This sequence joins TRBV28 and TRBJ2-5; 10 bases agree with TRBD2. The V and J ends lost 4 bases and 4 bases, in that order; junction bases with no gene match: 12. The CDR3 runs 17 residues. Germline loops: CDR1 MDHEN, CDR2 SYDVKM. The CDR3 DNA reads TGTGCCAGCAGTTCGTGGGAAGCGGGAGGGCCTGGAGAGACCCAGTACTTC. This encodes CASSSWEAGGPGETQYF.

This clone is a singleton in its sample. The chain recombines TRBV5-6 with TRBJ2-3; 11 positions match TRBD2. CDR1 is SGHDT and CDR2 is YYEEEE in the germline V gene. CDR3 length: 15 residues. The ends lost 5 bases at V and 6 bases at J; junction bases unmatched: 8. CDR3 sequence: CASSLASGGLDTQYF. In DNA, the CDR3 is TGTGCCAGCAGTCTGGCTAGCGGGGGGCTCGATACGCAGTATTTT.

Concerning this clone: This specimen includes other DNA sequences encoding the same CDR3. The chain carries TRBV14 and TRBJ2-7, with D perhaps TRBD2 (5 bases). The CDR3 length is 14 residues. In germline, CDR1 is SGHDN, CDR2 FVKESK. V lost 1 base, J lost 0 bases, and 7 bases lay in between. CDR3: CASSQVSGSYEQYF. The CDR3 DNA follows: TGTGCCAGCAGCCAAGTCAGCGGCTCCTACGAGCAGTACTTC.